This T cell receptor beta chain appears in the sequencing data of a study of shared T cell receptors in the human thymus. V trimming: 3 bases; J trimming: 5 bases; junction bases outside the gene matches: 11. Germline CDR1 reads SGHDN; CDR2 reads FVKESK. CDR3 size: 18 residues. Assay used: immunoSEQ multiplex PCR; TCRdb lists only in-frame clones, some missing. The repertoire holds about 660,000 clones, with around 89% as singletons. These data were likewise used in another study, on human thymus T cells.

The TCR was taken from a boy under two years old with a congenital heart defect. This sequence joins TRBV14 and TRBJ2-5, with 14 bases that match TRBD2. What was sequenced was thymocytes. The CDR3 loop reads CASSHPRLAGGPGETQYF. The CDR3 nucleotides read TGTGCCAGCAGCCACCCTCGACTAGCGGGAGGGCCGGGGGAGACCCAGTACTTC.